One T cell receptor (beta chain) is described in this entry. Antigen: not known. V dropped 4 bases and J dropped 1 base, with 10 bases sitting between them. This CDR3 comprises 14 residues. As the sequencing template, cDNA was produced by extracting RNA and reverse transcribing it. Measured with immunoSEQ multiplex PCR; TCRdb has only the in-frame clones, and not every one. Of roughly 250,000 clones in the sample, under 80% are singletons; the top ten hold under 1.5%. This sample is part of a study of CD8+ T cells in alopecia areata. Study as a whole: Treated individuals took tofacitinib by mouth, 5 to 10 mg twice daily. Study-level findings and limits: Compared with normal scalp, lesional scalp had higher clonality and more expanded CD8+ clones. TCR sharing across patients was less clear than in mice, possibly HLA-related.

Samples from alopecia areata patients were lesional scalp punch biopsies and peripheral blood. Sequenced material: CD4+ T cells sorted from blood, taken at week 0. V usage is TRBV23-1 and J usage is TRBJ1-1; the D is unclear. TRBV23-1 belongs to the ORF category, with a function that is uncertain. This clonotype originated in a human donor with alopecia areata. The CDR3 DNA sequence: TGCGCCAGCAGTCCAATTGAAGGGAACACTGAAGCTTTCTTT. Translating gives CASSPIEGNTEAFF.